This T cell receptor (beta chain) appears in the sequencing data of a study of molecular identifiers for immune sequencing clone quantification. The sample holds a few counts of this clonotype. At one end, the junction sequence differs from germline, possibly due to a read error. TCRdb re-called the PCR reads through MiXCR, storing one row per CDR3 protein. The sample has roughly 320,000 distinct CDR3 sequences; over 20% are singletons. Germline assignment: CDR1 MNHEY and CDR2 SVGAGI. This CDR3 is 15 amino acids long. The sequenced material came from naive CD8+ T cells from blood, with Jurkat cell RNA spiked in. Subset reported: FACS-sorted CD8+CD4-CCR7+CD45RA+ naive T cells. The sequence came from a human donor in good health. Some libraries in this study had Jurkat cell RNA spiked in. This chain uses TRBV6-5 with TRBJ2-1, with 11 bases matching TRBD2. In nucleotides, the CDR3 is TGTGCCAGCAGTACCGGGACTAGCGGCTACAATGGGCAGTTCTTC. Amino acid sequence: CASSTGTSGYNGQFF.